Described below is a single TCR beta chain sequence and its context. Deletions cut 0 bases from V and 3 bases from J, with 11 bases between. Germline assignment: CDR1 LGHNA and CDR2 YSLEER. CDR3 length: 15 residues. The source of the sample is a study of shared clonotypes between healthy human individuals. The table came from immunoSEQ multiplex PCR; TCRdb's copy has only in-frame clones and leaves some out. Seen here are millions of clones, about 95% observed once, and the top ten hold 0.1% to 0.15%. The clonotype comes from a man aged 18-30 years in good health. Sequenced input: naive CD4+ T cells sorted from blood. Subset noted: CD45RA+ positively selected. V is TRBV4-3 and J is TRBJ1-2; weak D call: TRBD1 (5 bases). The CDR3 nucleotides read TGCGCCAGCAGCCAAGATTATGGAGGGGACTATGGCTACACCTTC. It is translated as CASSQDYGGDYGYTF.